This T cell receptor beta chain comes out of a study of early T cells in non-severe SARS-CoV-2 infection. This clonotype was found many times. Trimming took off 2 bases at V and 2 bases at J, with 16 bases between the two ends. The CDR3 contains 16 residues. Germline CDR1 and CDR2: MNHEY and SVGEGT. One entry per CDR3 protein results from TCRdb running MiXCR on the 5' RACE reads. This sample has more than 90,000 distinct CDR3 sequences, with 11% found just once. The TCR originated in an adult who was a healthcare worker with PCR-confirmed SARS-CoV-2 infection or an uninfected control (not recorded which). Sequenced sample: whole blood. V usage is TRBV6-2 or TRBV6-3 and J usage is TRBJ2-7; D unresolved. CDR3 coding DNA: TGTGCCAGCAGTTACGGTCGTGGACGCCTGACCTACGAGCAGTACTTC. It codes for CASSYGRGRLTYEQYF.